This T cell receptor beta chain was recovered during a study of T cell repertoires in cytomegalovirus infection (dated by TCRdb to the late 2010s). For the study in its entirety: Donor HLA type was relevant to the analysis, because carriage of CMV infection together with the matching HLA type was indicated by public TCR beta signatures. Paper-wide results and their limitations: The ex vivo response was dominated by HLA-C-restricted CMV-specific TCR beta clonotypes, which also provided the single most frequent clonotype in two of eight donors. In both this cohort and an independent cohort of a few hundred donors, the cumulative frequency of public TCR beta family members distinguished carriers of CMV infection plus the relevant HLA type.

The sequencer listed for this sample is Illumina HiSeq 1500. TCRdb ran its own pipeline on the public reads, namely fastp trimming at Q25 and MiXCR clone calling, and kept in-frame beta chains. All rows with the same CDR3 protein become a single entry with the most common DNA and genes. The sample data list about 300,000 distinct CDR3 sequences, and around 25% of these were observed just once. The top ten clones comprise around 14% of the sample. Trimming takes 0 bases from V and 0 bases from J, and the germline ends sit 6 bases apart. The cysteine opens and the phenylalanine closes a CDR3 of 14 amino acids. The CDR3 DNA has 42 bases and is translated from base 1. Comment on this clonotype: What antigen it recognizes has not been identified. No per-base quality is available; no much larger clone lies one base away.

The chain links TRBV12-3 or TRBV12-4 with TRBJ2-7, with the D gene too uncertain to name. Sample: PBMCs. The TCR sequence derives from a human donor in good health (CMV status not recorded). Some clones in this sample may be carry-over from other donors' samples. The nucleotide sequence is given as TGTGCCAGCAGTTTAGCCCACGGCTCCTACGAGCAGTACTTC. This translates into CASSLAHGSYEQYF.